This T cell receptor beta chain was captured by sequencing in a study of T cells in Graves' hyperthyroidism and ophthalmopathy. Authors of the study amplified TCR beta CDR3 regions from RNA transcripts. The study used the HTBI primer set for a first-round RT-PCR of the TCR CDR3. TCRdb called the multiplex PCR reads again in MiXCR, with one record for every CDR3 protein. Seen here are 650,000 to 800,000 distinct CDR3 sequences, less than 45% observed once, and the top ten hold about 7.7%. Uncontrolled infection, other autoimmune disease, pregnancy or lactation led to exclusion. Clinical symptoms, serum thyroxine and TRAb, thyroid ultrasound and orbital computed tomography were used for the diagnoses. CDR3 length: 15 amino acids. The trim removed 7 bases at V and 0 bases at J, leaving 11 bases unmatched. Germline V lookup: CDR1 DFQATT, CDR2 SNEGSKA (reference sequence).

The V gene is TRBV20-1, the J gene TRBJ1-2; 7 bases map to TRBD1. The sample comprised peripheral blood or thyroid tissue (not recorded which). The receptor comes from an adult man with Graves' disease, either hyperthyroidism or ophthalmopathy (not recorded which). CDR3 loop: CSVSRGGRTNYGYTF. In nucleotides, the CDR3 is TGCAGTGTCTCTCGAGGGGGCAGAACTAACTATGGCTACACCTTC.